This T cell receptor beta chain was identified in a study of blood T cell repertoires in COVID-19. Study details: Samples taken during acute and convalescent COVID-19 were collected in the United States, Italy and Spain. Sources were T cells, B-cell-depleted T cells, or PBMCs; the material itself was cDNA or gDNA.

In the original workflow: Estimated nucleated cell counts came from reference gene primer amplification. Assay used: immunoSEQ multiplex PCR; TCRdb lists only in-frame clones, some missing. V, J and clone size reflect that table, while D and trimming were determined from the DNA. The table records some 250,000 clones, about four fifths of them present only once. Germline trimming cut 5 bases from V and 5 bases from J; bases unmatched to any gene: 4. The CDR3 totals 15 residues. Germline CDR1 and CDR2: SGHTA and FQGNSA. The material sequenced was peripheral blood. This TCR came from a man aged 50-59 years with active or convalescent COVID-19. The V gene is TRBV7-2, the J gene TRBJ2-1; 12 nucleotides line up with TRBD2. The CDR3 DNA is TGTGCCAGCAGCGCGGGACTAGCGGGCCACAATGAGCAGTTCTTC. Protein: CASSAGLAGHNEQFF. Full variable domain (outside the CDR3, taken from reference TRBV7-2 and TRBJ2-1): GAGVSQSPSNKVTEKGKDVELRCDPISGHTALYWYRQSLGQGLEFLIYFQGNSAPDKSGLPSDRFSAERTGGSVSTLTIQRTQQEDSAVYLCASSAGLAGHNEQFFGPGTRLTVL.